One and the same sample provided the 17 T cell receptor beta chains below, sequenced in a study of cytomegalovirus exposure and HLA in healthy donors. The PCR had 60 Vbeta and 13 Jbeta primers. Sequencing used immunoSEQ multiplex PCR; TCRdb keeps in-frame clones, though not all of them. The table has 100,000 or so clones, roughly 70% seen once; the top ten hold under 13%. Input material: PBMCs. Every receptor here comes from a man in his forties in good health and CMV-seropositive.

The V gene is TRBV5-6, the J gene TRBJ2-5; 13 positions match TRBD2. The CDR3 extends over 17 amino acids. Germline V lookup: CDR1 SGHDT, CDR2 YYEEEE. With 4 bases clipped from V and 4 bases from J, the junction kept 10 bases outside the gene matches. CDR3 amino acids: CASSPGIGLAGAETQYF. The CDR3, as DNA: TGTGCCAGCAGCCCAGGTATCGGACTAGCGGGAGCAGAGACCCAGTACTTC.

The chain couples TRBV27 to TRBJ2-7; 10 bases fit TRBD1. The CDR3 has 15 residues. CDR1 is MNHEY and CDR2 is SMNVEV in the germline V gene (reference sequence). After removal of 2 bases from V and 3 bases from J, the junction contained 4 bases not matched to a gene. The CDR3 region has the DNA TGTGCCAGCAGTTTAAGGGGACAGGGGCACTACGAGCAGTACTTC. Protein: CASSLRGQGHYEQYF.

This rearrangement joins TRBV15 to TRBJ2-7, with 7 bases that match TRBD2. Germline loops: CDR1 LNHNV, CDR2 YYDKDF (reference sequence). Trimming cost V 5 bases and J 6 bases; bases outside gene matches: 10. This CDR3 comprises 14 residues. The CDR3 DNA sequence: TGTGCCACCAGCCGCGGGAGCAGGGCCCTCGAGCAGTACGTC. As protein: CATSRGSRALEQYV.

The CDR3: CASRVRVTGSYNEQFF. The CDR3 coding sequence is TGTGCCAGCAGGGTTAGGGTTACAGGGTCGTACAATGAGCAGTTCTTC. The J gene is TRBJ2-1, the V gene TRBV7-2, with D perhaps TRBD1 (6 bases). Trimming stripped 6 bases from V and 4 bases from J, with 19 bases between. This CDR3 has 16 residues. Germline CDR1 and CDR2: SGHTA and FQGNSA.

Here the CDR3 reads CASSQDRVSEKLFF. The CDR3 coding sequence is TGTGCCAGCAGTCAAGACAGGGTTTCCGAAAAACTGTTTTTT. The chain is built from TRBV6-5 and TRBJ1-4, with 7 bases that match TRBD1. The ends lost 5 bases at V and 8 bases at J; junction bases unmatched: 8. The CDR3 totals 14 residues. CDR1 is MNHEY, CDR2 SVGAGI, per germline.

The chain links TRBV2 to TRBJ1-2; D unresolved. V lost 6 bases to trimming and J lost 8 bases, with 10 bases between them. Germline V gives CDR1 SNHLY, CDR2 FYNNEI. The CDR3 is made up of 11 amino acids. CDR3: CASSESRGYTF. In DNA form, the CDR3 reads TGTGCCAGCAGCGAGTCTCGAGGCTACACCTTC.

This sequence joins TRBV6-5 and TRBJ1-2; D perhaps matches TRBD1 (5 bases). CDR3 size: 13 residues. CDR1 and CDR2 (germline): MNHEY, SVGAGI. Deletions cut 2 bases from V and 4 bases from J, with 8 bases between. CDR3 protein: CASSYRQGYGYTF. The CDR3 region has the DNA TGTGCCAGCAGTTACCGGCAGGGCTATGGCTACACCTTC.

This clone was seen a few times. J is TRBJ2-1 and V is TRBV6-1, with 14 nucleotides matching TRBD2. The germline CDR1 and CDR2 sequences are MNHNS and SASEGT. This CDR3 has 15 amino acids. V was clipped by 4 bases and J by 8 bases; unmatched bases: 4. The CDR3 DNA is TGTGCCAGCAGTGCAGGGACTAGCGGGAGCGATGAGCAGTTCTTC. Its translation is CASSAGTSGSDEQFF.

J is TRBJ1-2 and V is TRBV6-6, with TRBD1 as a possible D gene (6 bases). The CDR3 extends over 11 amino acids. Trimming took 4 bases from V and 8 from J, leaving 8 bases between them. Germline CDR1 is MNHNY and CDR2 is SVGAGI (reference sequence). The DNA of the CDR3 is TGTGCCAGCAGTTCTGGACAGGGCTACACCTTC. It specifies CASSSGQGYTF.

The V gene is TRBV5-8, the J gene TRBJ2-1, with 14 bases aligning to TRBD2. The CDR3 covers 16 residues. The V gene end was trimmed by 0 bases and the J gene end by 9 bases; junction bases not matched to a gene: 5. Per germline, CDR1 SGHTS and CDR2 YDEGEE. CDR3 protein: CASSLAGTSGSGEQFF. The CDR3 bases are TGTGCCAGCAGCTTGGCCGGGACTAGCGGGAGTGGTGAGCAGTTCTTC.

The rearrangement joins TRBV5-1 to TRBJ2-2; the D gene is possibly TRBD1 (6 bases). CDR3 length: 15 residues. V shed 6 bases and J shed 0 bases, with 12 bases lying between them. Germline CDR1 and CDR2: SGHRS and YFSETQ. In nucleotides, the CDR3 is TGCGCCAGCATCGGAGAGGGGGCGAACACCGGGGAGCTGTTTTTT. This sequence encodes CASIGEGANTGELFF.

The chain is built from TRBV27 and TRBJ2-3, with TRBD1 matching over 8 bases. The CDR3 covers 17 residues. Trimming at V came to 3 bases and at J to 4 bases, leaving 12 bases not matched to a gene. Per the germline V gene, CDR1 is MNHEY and CDR2 is SMNVEV (reference sequence). In nucleotides, the CDR3 is TGTGCCAGCAGTTTTCTTACAGGGGGGTTTAGCCCAGATACGCAGTATTTT. Encoded protein: CASSFLTGGFSPDTQYF.

This rearrangement joins TRBV19 to TRBJ2-5, with TRBD1 matching 11 bases. The J call is uncertain, as TRBJ2-7 better fits the DNA end. Germline CDR1 LNHDA, CDR2 SQIVND (reference sequence). The CDR3 has 15 amino acids. In DNA, the CDR3 is TGTGCCAGTAGTTCATCCGGGACAGGGGGCTACGAGCAGTACTTC. It encodes CASSSSGTGGYEQYF.

There are a few counts of this clone. The chain uses TRBV6-5 and TRBJ1-2; TRBD1 might be the D (6 bases). The CDR3 spans 15 residues. Germline V lookup: CDR1 MNHEY, CDR2 SVGAGI. V lost 8 bases and J lost 6, with 22 bases in between. This CDR3 is CASASPGGARDGYTF. In nucleotides, the CDR3 is TGTGCCAGCGCCTCTCCCGGGGGGGCGCGTGATGGCTACACCTTC.

This clone was detected only once. The V gene is TRBV7-3, the J gene TRBJ2-1; D possibly corresponds to TRBD1 (5 bases). V lost 5 bases, J lost 1 base, and 12 bases lay in between. CDR1 is SGHTA and CDR2 is FQGTGA in the germline V gene. CDR3 size: 15 residues. The CDR3 protein is CASSRGQGSYNEQFF. For the CDR3, the DNA is TGTGCCAGCAGCCGAGGCCAGGGATCCTACAATGAGCAGTTCTTC. The full variable domain, in which reference TRBV7-3 and TRBJ2-1 provide the parts outside the CDR3, is GAGVSQTPSNKVTEKGKYVELRCDPISGHTALYWYRQSLGQGPEFLIYFQGTGAADDSGLPNDRFFAVRPEGSVSTLKIQRTERGDSAVYLCASSRGQGSYNEQFFGPGTRLTVL.

J is TRBJ1-2 and V is TRBV7-9; 7 bases line up with TRBD1. V trimming: 2 bases; J trimming: 0 bases; junction bases outside the gene matches: 12. The CDR3 totals 18 residues. The germline CDR1 and CDR2 sequences are SEHNR and FQNEAQ (reference sequence). The DNA of the CDR3 is TGTGCCAGCAGCTTAAGGAGATCATCCGGGACAGCTAACTATGGCTACACCTTC. It translates to CASSLRRSSGTANYGYTF.

This CDR3 is CASSPGGDRANEQFF. The DNA of the CDR3 is TGTGCCAGCAGCCCCGGGGGGGACAGGGCGAATGAGCAGTTCTTC. J is TRBJ2-1 and V is TRBV9; D might be TRBD1 (9 bases). Germline values: CDR1 SGDLS, CDR2 YYNGEE. The CDR3 contains 15 residues. The V and J ends lost 4 bases and 7 bases respectively, with 18 bases between them.